This T cell receptor beta chain derives from a study of blood T cell repertoires in COVID-19. Overall study: Sample material is recorded as cDNA or gDNA derived from T cells, B-cell-depleted T cells, or PBMCs.

With 4 bases removed from V and 2 bases from J, the gap between germline ends came to 15 bases. Germline lookup yields CDR1 SNHLY and CDR2 FYNNEI. The CDR3 extends over 17 amino acids. Original data processing: The authors estimated nucleated cell counts from reference gene primer amplification. Method: immunoSEQ multiplex PCR; TCRdb's copy keeps in-frame clones and lacks some. V, J and clone size are those of that table, while D and trimming were read from the DNA. The table lists more than 40,000 clones, 75% to 90% of them singletons. Sequencing used peripheral blood. The sequence was collected from a human donor with acute or convalescent COVID-19. The donor label of this sample is uncertain. The chain couples TRBV2 to TRBJ1-6, with D tentatively TRBD1 (6 bases). The CDR3 region is CASSVLGGPTYNSPLHF. The CDR3 DNA is TGTGCCAGCAGTGTATTGGGGGGGCCGACCTATAATTCACCCCTCCACTTT.